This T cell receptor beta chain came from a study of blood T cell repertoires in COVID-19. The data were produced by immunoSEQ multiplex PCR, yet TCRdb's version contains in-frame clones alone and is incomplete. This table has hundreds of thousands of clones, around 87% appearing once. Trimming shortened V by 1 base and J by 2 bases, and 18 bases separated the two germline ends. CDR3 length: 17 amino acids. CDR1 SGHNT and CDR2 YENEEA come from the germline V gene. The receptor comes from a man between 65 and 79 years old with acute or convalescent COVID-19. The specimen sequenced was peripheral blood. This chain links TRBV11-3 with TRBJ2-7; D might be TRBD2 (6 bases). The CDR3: CASSLGGSGGSPYEQYF. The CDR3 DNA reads TGTGCCAGCAGCTTAGGGGGTAGCGGAGGGTCCCCCTACGAGCAGTACTTC.